This TCR beta chain was observed in a study of Ad26.COV2.S vaccination and SARS-CoV-2 variants. The treatment: about 20 received Ad26.COV2.S at low or high dose, single or two shots; 5 received placebo; per-sample allocation not given. The samples date from day 63 after the first vaccine or placebo injection. Donor was an adult aged 18-55 years in Boston. Germline CDR1 and CDR2: LGHNT and FRNRAP. Trimming pared 5 bases from V and 2 bases from J, leaving 15 bases between. The CDR3 runs to 15 residues. Profiling relied on immunoSEQ multiplex PCR, and the TCRdb table lists in-frame clones only, not all of them. The sample lists 360,000 or so clones, 75% to 90% occurring once.

Sample: peripheral blood, taken in a trial of Ad26.COV2.S vaccine versus placebo. This rearrangement joins TRBV12-5 to TRBJ2-5; D perhaps matches TRBD1 (6 bases). This receptor was identified in a person between 18 and 59 years old who received the Ad26.COV2.S COVID-19 vaccine or a placebo. The CDR3 DNA is TGTGCTAGTGGTACCTCGACAGGACCTCAAGAGACCCAGTACTTC. Translated, it gives CASGTSTGPQETQYF.